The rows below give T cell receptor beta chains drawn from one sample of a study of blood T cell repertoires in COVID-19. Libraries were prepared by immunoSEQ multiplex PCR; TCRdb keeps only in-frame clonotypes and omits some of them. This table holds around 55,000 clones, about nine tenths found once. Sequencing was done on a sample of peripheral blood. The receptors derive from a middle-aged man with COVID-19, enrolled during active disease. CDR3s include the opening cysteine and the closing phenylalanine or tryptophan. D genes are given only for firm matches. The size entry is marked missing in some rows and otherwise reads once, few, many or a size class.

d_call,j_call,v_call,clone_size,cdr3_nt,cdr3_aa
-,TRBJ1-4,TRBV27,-,TGTGCCAGCAGTACCCACGGTGAAAAACTGTTTTTT,CASSTHGEKLFF
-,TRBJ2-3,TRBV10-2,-,TGCGCCAGCAGTGCTTGGGGGGTGGAAGATACGCAGTATTTT,CASSAWGVEDTQYF
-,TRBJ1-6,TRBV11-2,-,TGTGCCAGCAGCTTAGGCCCCAGGACAGAGGGAAATTCACCCCTCCACTTT,CASSLGPRTEGNSPLHF
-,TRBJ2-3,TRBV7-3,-,TGTGCCAGCAGCTTAGGGCATTATAGCACAGATACGCAGTATTTT,CASSLGHYSTDTQYF
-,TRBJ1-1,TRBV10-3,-,TGTGCCATCAGTGAGGACAGTAAGGGCGCTTTCTTT,CAISEDSKGAFF
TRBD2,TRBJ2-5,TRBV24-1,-,TGTGCCACCAGTGATTCATTAGCGGGAAATAGAGAGACCCAGTACTTC,CATSDSLAGNRETQYF
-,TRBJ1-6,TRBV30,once,TGTGCCTGGAGTGTAAGCAGGGCGAATTCACCCCTCCACTTT,CAWSVSRANSPLHF
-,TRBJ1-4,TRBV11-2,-,TGTGCCAGCTCCGGTAGAAATGAAAAACTGTTTTTT,CASSGRNEKLFF
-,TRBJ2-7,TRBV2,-,TGTGCCAGCAGTGAGGCGGGACGTTTGGAGCAGTACTTC,CASSEAGRLEQYF
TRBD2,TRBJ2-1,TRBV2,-,TGTGCCAGCGCCGGACTAGCGGGGCGAAACTATGAGCAGTTCTTC,CASAGLAGRNYEQFF
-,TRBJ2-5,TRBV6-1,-,TGTGCCAGCAGTGAAAAGGGGGGGGGCCGAGAGACCCAGTACTTC,CASSEKGGGRETQYF
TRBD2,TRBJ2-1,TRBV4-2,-,TGTGCCAGCAGCCAAGAGGGACTAGCGGGAGATAATGAGCAGTTCTTC,CASSQEGLAGDNEQFF
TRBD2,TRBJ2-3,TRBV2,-,TGTGCCAGCAGTGAAGCTAGCGGGGGCACTTATACGCAGTATTTT,CASSEASGGTYTQYF
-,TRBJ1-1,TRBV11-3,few,TGTGCCAGCAGCGTGGAGGGCGGGAACACTGAAGCTTTCTTT,CASSVEGGNTEAFF
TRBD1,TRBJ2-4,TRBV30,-,TGTGCCTCGGAGTTCGAGGGGGCTCGAAACATTCAGTACTTC,CASEFEGARNIQYF
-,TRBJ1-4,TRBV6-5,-,TGTGCCAGCAGACACAATGAAAAACTGTTTTTT,CASRHNEKLFF
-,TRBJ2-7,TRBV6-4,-,TGTGCCAGCAGTGCCCACAGGGAATCAGAGCAGTACTTC,CASSAHRESEQYF
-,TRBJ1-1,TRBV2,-,TGTGCCAGCAGTGATCCGGGGGGTGTGAACACTGAAGCTTTCTTT,CASSDPGGVNTEAFF
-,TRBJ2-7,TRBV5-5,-,TGTGCCAGCAGCGAGACTGGCTACGAGCAGTACTTC,CASSETGYEQYF
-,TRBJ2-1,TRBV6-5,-,TGTGCCAGCAGTTACGCGGGGGAGCAGTTCTTC,CASSYAGEQFF
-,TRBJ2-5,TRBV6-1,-,TGTGCCAGCAGTGAAGTCTTTGCGGAGACCCAGTACTTC,CASSEVFAETQYF
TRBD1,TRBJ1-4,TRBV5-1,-,TGCGCCAGCAGCTTTACCGGACAGGGAAGGAATGAAAAACTGTTTTTT,CASSFTGQGRNEKLFF
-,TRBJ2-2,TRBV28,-,TGTGCCAGCAGTTTGGGGGCCCTGGCAGGGATGGGGACCGGGGAGCTGTTTTTT,CASSLGALAGMGTGELFF
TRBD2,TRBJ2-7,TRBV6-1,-,TGTGCCAGCAGTGAAGAGGCGGGGGGGCCGGACGAGCAGTACTTC,CASSEEAGGPDEQYF
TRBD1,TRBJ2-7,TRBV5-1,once,TGCGCCAGCAGCGCGTCCCTCGGGACAGGCTACTACGAGCAGTACTTC,CASSASLGTGYYEQYF
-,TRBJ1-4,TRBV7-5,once,TGTGTCAGAAGCTTGATCACAGAGCCCAATGAAAAACTGTTTTTT,CVRSLITEPNEKLFF
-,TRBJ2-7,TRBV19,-,TGTGCCAGTAGTGGGGCCGCAGCCTACGAGCAGTACTTC,CASSGAAAYEQYF
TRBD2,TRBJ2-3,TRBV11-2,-,TGTGCCAGCAGCCCACTAGCGGGAGTGTTTGATACGCAGTATTTT,CASSPLAGVFDTQYF
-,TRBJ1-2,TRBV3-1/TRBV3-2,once,TGTGCCAGCAGCCAAGACCCCCCGAGTGGCTATGGCTACACCTTC,CASSQDPPSGYGYTF